This entry concerns a single T cell receptor (beta chain). Its cognate antigen has yet to be identified. Base qualities were left out, and no much larger clone turns up one base away. This sample stems from a study of T cell repertoires in cytomegalovirus infection (dated by TCRdb to the late 2010s). Concerning the study at large: Because public TCR beta signatures pointed to carriage of CMV infection together with the matching HLA type, the HLA type of each donor mattered for the analysis. What the research found in general, with its limitations: The ex vivo response was dominated by HLA-C-restricted CMV-specific TCR beta clonotypes, which also provided the single most frequent clonotype in two of eight donors. In both this cohort and an independent roughly 330-donor cohort, the cumulative frequency of public TCR beta family members distinguished carriers of CMV infection plus the relevant HLA type.

For sequencing, an Illumina HiSeq 1500 was employed. The public sequencing data were trimmed at Q25 with fastp and processed into clonotypes with MiXCR by TCRdb, which kept only in-frame beta chains. All rows with the same CDR3 protein become a single entry with the most common DNA and genes. The sample table contains some 390,000 distinct CDR3 sequences; only one count was recorded for 15% to 20% of them. Approximately 8% of the sample goes to the ten largest clones. This sequence was found in a human donor in good health (CMV status not recorded). Some clones in this sample may be carry-over from other donors' samples. Sequencing was performed on PBMCs.

The DNA sequence is TGTGCCACCCGGGGGTTCGCTGGAAACACCATATATTTT. Translated, this gives CATRGFAGNTIYF. Recombination connected TRBV12-3 or TRBV12-4 to TRBJ1-3, and perhaps TRBD1 as D gene, on 5 matching bases. The CDR3 contains 13 residues, cysteine and phenylalanine counted. The entry retains the CDR3 DNA only, 39 bases that are in frame from base 1. Relative to germline, V is 10 bases shorter and J is 2 bases shorter, with 12 bases between their ends.